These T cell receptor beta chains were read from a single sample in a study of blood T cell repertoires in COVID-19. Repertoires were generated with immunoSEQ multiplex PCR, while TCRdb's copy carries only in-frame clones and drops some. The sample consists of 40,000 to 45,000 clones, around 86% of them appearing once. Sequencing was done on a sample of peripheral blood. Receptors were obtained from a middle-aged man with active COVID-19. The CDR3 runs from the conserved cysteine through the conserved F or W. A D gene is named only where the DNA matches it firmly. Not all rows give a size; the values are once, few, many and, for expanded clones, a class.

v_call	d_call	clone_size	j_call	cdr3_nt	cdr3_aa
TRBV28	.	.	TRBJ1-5	TGTGCCAGCAGTTTAGCTGGAGCTCAAAATCAGCCCCAGCATTTT	CASSLAGAQNQPQHF
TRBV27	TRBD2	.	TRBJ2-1	TGTGCCAGCAGTTTCGTACTAGCGGGATCTAGTGAGCAGTTCTTC	CASSFVLAGSSEQFF
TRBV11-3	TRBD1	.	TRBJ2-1	TGTGCCAGCAGCCCAGCAGGGACAGAGTACAATGAGCAGTTCTTC	CASSPAGTEYNEQFF
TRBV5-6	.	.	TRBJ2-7	TGTGCCAGCAGCTTGGGTGGGCACGAGCAGTACTTC	CASSLGGHEQYF
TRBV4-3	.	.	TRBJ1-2	TGCGCCAGCAGCCAAGAGATATTAGGGGCCAGGTACTATGGCTACACCTTC	CASSQEILGARYYGYTF
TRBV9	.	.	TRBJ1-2	TGTGCCAGCAGCGTAGGCCCAGAGACAGGAAGAGGCTACACCTTC	CASSVGPETGRGYTF
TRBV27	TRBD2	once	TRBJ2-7	TGTGCCAGCACCCCTAGCGGGAAGTGGGCCTACGAGCAGTACTTC	CASTPSGKWAYEQYF
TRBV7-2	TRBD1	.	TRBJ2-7	TGTGCCAGCCGAGGGGGCTCATTGTCCTACGAGCAGTACTTC	CASRGGSLSYEQYF
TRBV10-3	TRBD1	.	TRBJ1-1	TGTGCCATCAGTGGGGGACAGGTCACTGAAGCTTTCTTT	CAISGGQVTEAFF
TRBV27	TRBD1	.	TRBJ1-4	TGTGCCAGCAGTTTAGGATACAGGGGGGGAAAAACTGTTTTT	CASSLGYRGGKTVF
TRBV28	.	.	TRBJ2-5	TGTGCCAGCAGTTTCAGGGGGAGGCCCCAAGAGACCCAGTACTTC	CASSFRGRPQETQYF
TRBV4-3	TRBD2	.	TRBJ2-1	TGCGCCAGCAGCCTAGGGACTAGCGTAAATGAGCAGTTCTTC	CASSLGTSVNEQFF
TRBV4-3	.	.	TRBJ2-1	TGCGCCAGCAGCCAAGATCCCAGAGGCTCCTACAATGAGCAGTTCTTC	CASSQDPRGSYNEQFF
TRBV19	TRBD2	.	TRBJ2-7	TGTGCCAGTAGCTTAGCGGGGGGCCCCTACGAGCAGTACTTC	CASSLAGGPYEQYF
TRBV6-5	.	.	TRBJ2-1	TGTGCCAGCAGTCGCGACTATCTTTCCTACAATGAGCAGTTCTTC	CASSRDYLSYNEQFF
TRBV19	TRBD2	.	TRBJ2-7	TGTGCCAGTAGTATAACTAGCGGGCCCTACGAGCAGTACTTC	CASSITSGPYEQYF
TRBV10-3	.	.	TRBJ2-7	TGTGCCATCAGCCGACAGGTTAATACCTACGAGCAGTACTTC	CAISRQVNTYEQYF
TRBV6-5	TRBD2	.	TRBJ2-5	TGTGCCAGCAGTACCGGACTAGCGGGGGGGACCCAGTACTTC	CASSTGLAGGTQYF
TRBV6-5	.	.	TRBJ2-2	TGTGCCACTGGACATGTGGCGAGAACCGGGGAGCTGTTTTTT	CATGHVARTGELFF
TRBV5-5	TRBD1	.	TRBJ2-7	TGTGCCAGCAGCTTGGATCTGTGGACAGGATTTTCCTACGAGCAGTACTTC	CASSLDLWTGFSYEQYF
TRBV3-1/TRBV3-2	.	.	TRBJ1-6	TGTGCCAGCAGCCAAGATTCAGGGCGGGAGTCACCCCTCCACTTT	CASSQDSGRESPLHF
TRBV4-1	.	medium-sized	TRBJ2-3	TGCGCCAGCAGCCAAGATAAGAGGACGCAGTATTTT	CASSQDKRTQYF